The 28 T cell receptor beta chains presented below share a single source sample, sequenced in a study of blood T cell repertoires in COVID-19. Clones were sequenced by immunoSEQ multiplex PCR, and TCRdb holds only the in-frame ones, with some missing. The table records some 99,000 clones, about 86% of them present only once. Sequencing was done on a sample of peripheral blood. The receptors come from a woman in her sixties or seventies in a cohort sampled during active or convalescent COVID-19.

This clone occurred a few times. The genes are TRBV28 and TRBJ1-2; 10 bases agree with TRBD1. This CDR3 contains 13 residues. J gave up 7 bases and V 6 bases, and 5 bases lay outside the gene matches. CDR1 is MDHEN, CDR2 SYDVKM, per germline. CDR3 protein: CASSMTGGAGYTF. The CDR3 DNA is TGTGCCAGCAGCATGACAGGGGGCGCTGGCTACACCTTC.

This clone was detected once. This chain links TRBV19 with TRBJ2-3; 15 bases line up with TRBD2. The length of the CDR3 is 18 residues. Germline-derived CDR1 and CDR2 are LNHDA and SQIVND (reference sequence). V shed 5 bases and J 2 bases; nucleotides not matched to a gene: 8. CDR3 bases: TGTGCCAGTAGTTGGGGACTAGCGGGAGGATTACACACAGATACGCAGTATTTT. As protein: CASSWGLAGGLHTDTQYF.

Comments on this clone: At one boundary the junction diverges from the germline segment, which might be a read error. The chain links TRBV7-7 to TRBJ2-3; 10 bases map to TRBD1. In germline, CDR1 is SSHAT, CDR2 FNYEAQ (reference sequence). The CDR3 is made up of 15 amino acids. CDR3 residues: CASSLGQGRTDTQYF. The DNA for the CDR3 is TGTGCTAGCAGCTTGGGACAGGGGCGCACAGATACGCAGTATTTT.

The chain uses TRBV7-8 and TRBJ1-1, with D tentatively TRBD1 (6 bases). V shed 1 base and J shed 5 bases, with 11 bases lying between them. CDR3 length equals 14 residues. The germline CDR1 and CDR2 sequences are SGHVS and FQNEAQ. Written as DNA, the CDR3 is TGTGCCAGCAGCTTAGGGGGGGGGCGAACTGAAGCTTTCTTT. It translates to CASSLGGGRTEAFF.

The J gene is TRBJ1-3, the V gene TRBV28, with a possible D match to TRBD1 (5 bases). Germline CDR1 is MDHEN and CDR2 is SYDVKM. Trimming took off 4 bases at V and 0 bases at J, with 16 bases between the two ends. CDR3 size: 17 residues. The CDR3 sequence: CASSSRQGLNSGNTIYF. As DNA, the CDR3 is TGTGCCAGCAGTTCCCGGCAGGGCCTGAACTCTGGAAACACCATATATTTT.

The chain combines TRBV27 with TRBJ1-2; D is undetermined. From germline, CDR1 is MNHEY and CDR2 SMNVEV (reference sequence). Trimming removed 6 bases at V and 8 bases at J, with 16 bases between. The CDR3 has 13 residues. The CDR3 coding sequence is TGTGCCAGCAGGACCCTCCGAGGAGTAGGCTACACCTTC. Translation: CASRTLRGVGYTF.

CDR3: CASSSKQGRGEAFF. The CDR3 DNA follows: TGTGCCAGCAGCTCCAAACAGGGAAGGGGTGAAGCTTTCTTT. The V and J genes are TRBV7-8 and TRBJ1-1; the D gene is possibly TRBD1 (6 bases). The germline V gene encodes CDR1 SGHVS and CDR2 FQNEAQ. This CDR3 comprises 14 residues. V lost 4 bases to trimming and J lost 7 bases, with 16 bases between them.

The V call is TRBV2, the J call TRBJ1-1, with a possible D match to TRBD1 (5 bases). Trimming shortened V by 4 bases and J by 7 bases, and 13 bases separated the two germline ends. This CDR3 comprises 13 residues. CDR1 SNHLY and CDR2 FYNNEI come from the germline V gene. CDR3 loop: CASSVKGQGEAFF. The CDR3 DNA reads as TGTGCCAGCAGTGTTAAGGGGCAAGGTGAAGCTTTCTTT.

The V and J genes are TRBV13 and TRBJ1-6, with D hard to call. The length of the CDR3 is 16 residues. Looked up from germline, CDR1 is PRHDT and CDR2 is FYEKMQ (reference sequence). V lost 0 bases and J 9 bases, leaving 15 bases between the germline ends. CDR3 nucleotide sequence: TGTGCCAGCAGCTTAGGGATTCGGCAGGCTGGTTCACCCCTCCACTTT. It yields the protein CASSLGIRQAGSPLHF.

The V gene is TRBV7-9, the J gene TRBJ1-1, with a possible D match to TRBD1 (6 bases). Germline V gives CDR1 SEHNR, CDR2 FQNEAQ (reference sequence). The CDR3 is 14 residues long. V was cut by 3 bases and J by 4 bases, with 12 bases left in between. The CDR3 region is CASSLQGHGTEAFF. CDR3 sequence (DNA): TGTGCCAGCAGCTTGCAGGGGCATGGCACTGAAGCTTTCTTT.

V gene TRBV3-1 (or the pseudogene TRBV3-2) combines with J gene TRBJ1-3, with 9 bases aligning to TRBD1. This CDR3 comprises 17 residues. Looked up from germline, CDR1 is LGHDT and CDR2 is YNNKEL (reference sequence). V dropped 0 bases and J dropped 4; count of bases not matched to a gene: 7. CDR3 region: CASSQDWHRGPGNTIYF. The CDR3 nucleotides are TGTGCCAGCAGCCAAGACTGGCACAGGGGGCCAGGAAACACCATATATTTT.

V gene TRBV23-1 combines with J gene TRBJ1-5; perhaps TRBD1 as D (6 bases). TRBV23-1 is an open reading frame whose function is uncertain. CDR3 length equals 19 residues. V lost 4 bases, J lost 0 bases, and 22 bases lay in between. The CDR3 here is CASSLEGTNPLYSNQPQHF. CDR3 sequence (DNA): TGCGCCAGCAGTCTCGAAGGGACAAACCCTCTATATAGCAATCAGCCCCAGCATTTT.

V usage is TRBV9 and J usage is TRBJ2-5, with TRBD2 matching 8 bases. The CDR3 has 15 amino acids. CDR1 SGDLS and CDR2 YYNGEE come from the germline V gene. V lost 2 bases and J lost 5; bases outside the gene matches: 8. Here the CDR3 DNA reads TGTGCCAGCAGCGTGGGAGCGGGAGTGGAGGAGACCCAGTACTTC. Residues: CASSVGAGVEETQYF.

The chain employs TRBV5-6 and TRBJ2-3, with 9 bases aligning to TRBD1. V lost 0 bases, J lost 2 bases, and 7 bases stayed unmatched. The CDR3 is made up of 17 amino acids. CDR1 is SGHDT, CDR2 YYEEEE, per germline. The CDR3 loop reads CASSLGLRDRATDTQYF. CDR3 DNA: TGTGCCAGCAGCTTGGGGCTCCGGGACAGGGCCACAGATACGCAGTATTTT. The complete variable domain, with remaining parts taken from reference TRBV5-6 and TRBJ2-3, reads DAGVTQSPTHLIKTRGQQVTLRCSPKSGHDTVSWYQQALGQGPQFIFQYYEEEERQRGNFPDRFSGHQFPNYSSELNVNALLLGDSALYLCASSLGLRDRATDTQYFGPGTRLTVL.

The V call is TRBV9, the J call TRBJ1-2, with 8 positions matching TRBD1. This CDR3 has 14 residues. In germline, CDR1 is SGDLS, CDR2 YYNGEE. After removal of 0 bases from V and 6 bases from J, the junction contained 4 bases not matched to a gene. DNA of the CDR3: TGTGCCAGCAGCGTAGGAACAGGGGGAGATGGCTACACCTTC. Its translation is CASSVGTGGDGYTF. The variable domain in full, completed from reference TRBV9 and TRBJ1-2, reads DSGVTQTPKHLITATGQRVTLRCSPRSGDLSVYWYQQSLDQGLQFLIQYYNGEERAKGNILERFSAQQFPDLHSELNLSSLELGDSALYFCASSVGTGGDGYTFGSGTRLTVV.

The chain couples TRBV6-5 to TRBJ2-3, with TRBD2 matching over 10 bases. Trimming removed 5 bases from V and 1 base from J; junction bases left unmatched: 0. There are 14 residues in the CDR3. Germline values: CDR1 MNHEY, CDR2 SVGAGI. The CDR3 nucleotides read TGTGCCAGCAGTCTAGCGGGAGGCACAGATACGCAGTATTTT. As protein: CASSLAGGTDTQYF.

V usage is TRBV11-2 and J usage is TRBJ1-1; a weak D match, TRBD1 (5 bases). CDR3 size: 14 residues. Trimming removed 1 base from V and 11 bases from J, with 17 bases in between. Germline CDR1 SGHAT, CDR2 FQNNGV. In DNA, the CDR3 is TGTGCCAGCAGCTTAGGGAGCGGGGGATCGGCTGCTTTCTTT. Its protein product is CASSLGSGGSAAFF.

This rearrangement joins TRBV11-2 to TRBJ1-1; TRBD1 matches 9 bases. V was pared by 4 bases and J by 3 bases, with 6 bases of the junction left unmatched. The germline V gene has CDR1 SGHAT and CDR2 FQNNGV. CDR3 length equals 15 residues. The CDR3 coding sequence is TGTGCCAGCAGCTCCAGGGGACAGGGCGACACTGAAGCTTTCTTT. Amino acids: CASSSRGQGDTEAFF.

The chain is built from TRBV2 and TRBJ2-7, with D maybe TRBD1 (6 bases). This CDR3 is built from 13 residues. CDR1 and CDR2 from the germline V gene are SNHLY and FYNNEI. V was shortened by 6 bases and J by 6 bases, with 15 bases between the two germline ends. The CDR3: CASSNAGDPEQYF. CDR3 DNA: TGTGCCAGCAGCAACGCAGGGGACCCCGAGCAGTACTTC. Looking up the rest from reference TRBV2 and TRBJ2-7 gives the full variable domain: EPEVTQTPSHQVTQMGQEVILRCVPISNHLYFYWYRQILGQKVEFLVSFYNNEISEKSEIFDDQFSVERPDGSNFTLKIRSTKLEDSAMYFCASSNAGDPEQYFGPGTRLTVT.

V gene TRBV29-1 combines with J gene TRBJ1-5, with TRBD1 matching over 8 bases. V shed 6 bases and J 6 bases; nucleotides not matched to a gene: 7. Germline CDR1 is SQVTM and CDR2 is ANQGSEA. The CDR3 loop spans 13 amino acids. The CDR3 loop is CSVGEDRGQPQHF. In DNA, the CDR3 is TGCAGCGTCGGGGAAGACAGGGGTCAGCCCCAGCATTTT. Full variable domain (outside the CDR3, taken from reference TRBV29-1 and TRBJ1-5): SAVISQKPSRDICQRGTSLTIQCQVDSQVTMMFWYRQQPGQSLTLIATANQGSEATYESGFVIDKFPISRPNLTFSTLTVSNMSPEDSSIYLCSVGEDRGQPQHFGDGTRLSIL.

V gene TRBV19 combines with J gene TRBJ1-2; D possibly corresponds to TRBD1 (5 bases). The CDR3 spans 13 residues. From germline, CDR1 is LNHDA and CDR2 SQIVND (reference sequence). Between the trimmed V and J ends, which lost 7 bases and 6 bases, there was a span of 15 bases. The CDR3 coding sequence is TGTGCCAGTAACGGGGGGAGCGTAAATGGCTACACCTTC. Translation gives CASNGGSVNGYTF. The full variable domain, rest sourced from reference TRBV19 and TRBJ1-2, is DGGITQSPKYLFRKEGQNVTLSCEQNLNHDAMYWYRQDPGQGLRLIYYSQIVNDFQKGDIAEGYSVSREKKESFPLTVTSAQKNPTAFYLCASNGGSVNGYTFGSGTRLTVV.

The chain carries TRBV2 and TRBJ1-1; D is ambiguous. Germline values: CDR1 SNHLY, CDR2 FYNNEI. V lost 10 bases and J 2 bases, leaving 14 bases between the germline ends. The CDR3 runs 13 residues. The CDR3 DNA sequence: TGTGCCACAGCGAGGGAACAAAACACTGAAGCTTTCTTT. Translating it yields CATAREQNTEAFF.

The genes are TRBV19 and TRBJ2-7, with a tentative D call TRBD2 (5 bases). The V end lost 5 bases, the J end lost 1 base, and 15 bases lay between the germline ends. The length of the CDR3 is 15 residues. Germline CDR1 is LNHDA and CDR2 is SQIVND (reference sequence). The CDR3 sequence: CASSLTADASYEQYF. CDR3 nucleotides: TGTGCCAGTAGTCTTACAGCGGACGCGTCCTACGAGCAGTACTTC. Drawing the rest from reference TRBV19 and TRBJ2-7, the complete variable domain is DGGITQSPKYLFRKEGQNVTLSCEQNLNHDAMYWYRQDPGQGLRLIYYSQIVNDFQKGDIAEGYSVSREKKESFPLTVTSAQKNPTAFYLCASSLTADASYEQYFGPGTRLTVT.

The gene calls are TRBV15 and TRBJ1-1, with D tentatively TRBD1 (5 bases). CDR1 and CDR2 from the germline V gene are LNHNV and YYDKDF (reference sequence). Trimming shortened V by 0 bases and J by 5 bases, and 10 bases separated the two germline ends. The CDR3 has 14 residues. CDR3 residues: CATSRETGRTEAFF. CDR3 DNA sequence: TGTGCCACCAGCAGAGAAACAGGAAGAACTGAAGCTTTCTTT.

The rearrangement links TRBV15 to TRBJ2-1; 12 nucleotides agree with TRBD2. Germline V gives CDR1 LNHNV, CDR2 YYDKDF (reference sequence). This CDR3 region has 15 residues. Trimming took 5 bases from V and 4 from J; bases not matched to a gene: 3. CDR3 DNA sequence: TGTGCCACCAGCGTAGGGACTAGCGGGTACAATGAGCAGTTCTTC. This gives the protein CATSVGTSGYNEQFF.

The rearrangement links TRBV9 to TRBJ2-3; the D is unclear. This CDR3 spans 12 amino acids. V dropped 0 bases and J dropped 4 bases, with 3 bases sitting between them. Germline lookup yields CDR1 SGDLS and CDR2 YYNGEE. The CDR3 is CASSVGPDTQYF. CDR3 bases: TGTGCCAGCAGCGTAGGGCCAGATACGCAGTATTTT.

This clone was observed once. The chain links TRBV7-9 to TRBJ2-7, with D possibly TRBD1 on 6 matching bases. Per germline, CDR1 SEHNR and CDR2 FQNEAQ (reference sequence). V dropped 3 bases and J dropped 0 bases, with 12 bases sitting between them. This CDR3 is 15 amino acids long. The CDR3, as DNA: TGTGCCAGCAGCTTGGGACACTTAAACTCCTACGAGCAGTACTTC. It is translated as CASSLGHLNSYEQYF.

V gene TRBV5-1 combines with J gene TRBJ2-1; 9 bases agree with TRBD1. Germline V CDR1 and CDR2: SGHRS, YFSETQ. Trimming took 3 bases from V and 0 from J; bases not matched to a gene: 4. This CDR3 comprises 16 residues. In nucleotides, the CDR3 is TGCGCCAGCAGCTCCGGGACAGGGTCCTCCTACAATGAGCAGTTCTTC. Encoded protein: CASSSGTGSSYNEQFF. Complete variable domain (other parts from reference TRBV5-1 and TRBJ2-1): KAGVTQTPRYLIKTRGQQVTLSCSPISGHRSVSWYQQTPGQGLQFLFEYFSETQRNKGNFPGRFSGRQFSNSRSEMNVSTLELGDSALYLCASSSGTGSSYNEQFFGPGTRLTVL.